The clone carrying this T cell receptor (beta chain) was picked up a small number of times. Original processing notes: The detection floor for productive clonotype frequency was 2.59 x 10-5. Using immunoSEQ multiplex PCR, the repertoire was profiled, and TCRdb retains in-frame clones only, with some absent. The DNA was the basis for D and trimming; V, J and clone size are from that table. The table includes about 40,000 clones, roughly 80% detected once. These data originate in a study of STAT5B mutations in CD4+ large granular lymphocyte leukemia. The CDR3 sequence is 13 residues long. CDR1 and CDR2 (germline): LNHNV, YYDKDF (reference sequence). The germline V and J ends were trimmed by 0 bases and 8 bases, with 8 bases remaining between them.

The specimen sequenced was CD4+ T cells from blood buffy coats. The V gene is TRBV15, the J gene TRBJ1-5; a weak D match, TRBD1 (5 bases). The sequence was collected from a human donor in good health. As DNA, the CDR3 is TGTGCCACCAGCAGAGATTTAGGGGAGCCCCAGCATTTT. This translates into CATSRDLGEPQHF.